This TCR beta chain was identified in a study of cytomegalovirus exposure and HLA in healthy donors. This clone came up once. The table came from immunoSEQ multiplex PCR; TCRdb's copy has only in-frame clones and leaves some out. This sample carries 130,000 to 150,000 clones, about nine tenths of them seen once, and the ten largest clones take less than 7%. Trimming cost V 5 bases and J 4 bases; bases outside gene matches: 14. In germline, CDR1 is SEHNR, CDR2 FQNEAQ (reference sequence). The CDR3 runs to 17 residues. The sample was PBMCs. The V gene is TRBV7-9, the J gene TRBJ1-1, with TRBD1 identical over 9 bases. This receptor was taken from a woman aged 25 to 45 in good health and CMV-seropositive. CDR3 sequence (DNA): TGTGCCAGCAGCCCAATACAGGGGGCCCAGTCGAGCACTGAAGCTTTCTTT. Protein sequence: CASSPIQGAQSSTEAFF.